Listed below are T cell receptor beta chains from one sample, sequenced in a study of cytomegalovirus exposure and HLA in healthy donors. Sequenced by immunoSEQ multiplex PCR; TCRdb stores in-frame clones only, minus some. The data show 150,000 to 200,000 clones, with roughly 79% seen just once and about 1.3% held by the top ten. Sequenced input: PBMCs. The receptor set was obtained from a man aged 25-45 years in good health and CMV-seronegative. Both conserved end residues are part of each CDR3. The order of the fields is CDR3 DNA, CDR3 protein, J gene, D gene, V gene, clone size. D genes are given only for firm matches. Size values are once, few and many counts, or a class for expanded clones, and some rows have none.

TGTGCCAGCAGCCCGGCGGGTAAATACGAAAAACTGTTTTTT CASSPAGKYEKLFF TRBJ1-4 - TRBV6-6 -
TGTGCCAGCTCTCCCCTAGCCCCCTCCTACGAGCAGTACTTC CASSPLAPSYEQYF TRBJ2-7 - TRBV18 -
TGTGCCAGCAGTTTTTGGGAGCCTAACACCGGGGAGCTGTTTTTT CASSFWEPNTGELFF TRBJ2-2 - TRBV27 -
TGTGCCGGACGTCGGGGGGGGGATGGCTACACCTTC CAGRRGGDGYTF TRBJ1-2 - TRBV19 -
TGTGCCAGCTCCGGCGGGGGGAAGACCACAGATACGCAGTATTTT CASSGGGKTTDTQYF TRBJ2-3 TRBD2 TRBV7-2 -
TGTGCCAGCAGCCAAGGGCTAGCGGGAGGGCCTACACGCACAGATACGCAGCATTTT CASSQGLAGGPTRTDTQHF TRBJ1-5 - TRBV4-2 -
TGCGCCAGCAGTGAGTCGGTGGGGGGGGGCCAAGATACGCAGTATTTT CASSESVGGGQDTQYF TRBJ2-3 - TRBV10-2 -
TGTGCCAGCAGTTGGGGGGGGACGGCGACATCCTACGAGCAGTACTTC CASSWGGTATSYEQYF TRBJ2-7 TRBD2 TRBV6-6 -
TGTGCCAGCAGTGGGTCAGGCAACTATGGCTACACCTTC CASSGSGNYGYTF TRBJ1-2 - TRBV6-4 -
TGTGCCAGCAGCTTAGGACAGGGGGGGAGCAATCAGCCCCAGCATTTT CASSLGQGGSNQPQHF TRBJ1-5 TRBD1 TRBV13 -
TGTGCCAGCAGTTATTTCGAGGCCTACGAGCAGTACTTC CASSYFEAYEQYF TRBJ2-7 - TRBV6-6 -
TGTGCCAGTAACCGGGACAGGGTCACTAACTATGGCTACACCTTC CASNRDRVTNYGYTF TRBJ1-2 TRBD1 TRBV2 -
TGTGCCATCCGATCCCAGGGGGTCGGCGCTTTCTTT CAIRSQGVGAFF TRBJ1-1 TRBD1 TRBV10-3 -
TGTGCCAGTAGTACGACAGGGGTGGGTGAGACCCAGTACTTC CASSTTGVGETQYF TRBJ2-5 TRBD1 TRBV19 -
TGTGCCAGCAGGGCCCCCAGCGGTTATTACAATGAGCAGTTCTTC CASRAPSGYYNEQFF TRBJ2-1 - TRBV25-1 -
TGTGCCAGTAGTATAGGGGGGCGTAATGAAAAACTGTTTTTT CASSIGGRNEKLFF TRBJ1-4 - TRBV19 -
TGTGCCAGTAGTGCCCCTCTCACGGTGGAAGCTTTCTTT CASSAPLTVEAFF TRBJ1-1 - TRBV19 few
TGTGCCAGCAGTGAATCAGAGACAGTCTATAATTCACCCCTCCACTTT CASSESETVYNSPLHF TRBJ1-6 - TRBV25-1 -
TGTGCCAGCTCCTCTAGGGGGCCAGATACGCAGTATTTT CASSSRGPDTQYF TRBJ2-3 TRBD1 TRBV7-3 once
TGTGCCAGTAGTATCGGCACAGGGTTGAAGTACGAGCAGTACTTC CASSIGTGLKYEQYF TRBJ2-7 - TRBV19 -
TGTGCCAGTAGAGATGGACAGAGAGGGGCGCTACCACGGTTTGGCTACACCTTC CASRDGQRGALPRFGYTF TRBJ1-2 - TRBV19 -
TGTGCCAGCAGCCTTTCCTACGAGCAGTACTTC CASSLSYEQYF TRBJ2-7 - TRBV7-2 -
TGTGCCAGCAGGCCCCCAGGACAGCCCAATCAGCCCCAGCATTTT CASRPPGQPNQPQHF TRBJ1-5 - TRBV6-5 -
TGTGCCAGCAGCCCCAGTAGGGTCGGAGGAAACATTCAGTACTTC CASSPSRVGGNIQYF TRBJ2-4 - TRBV6-5 -
TGTGCCAGCAGTGAATCCGTGGGACACTACGAGCAGTACTTC CASSESVGHYEQYF TRBJ2-7 - TRBV2 few
TGTGCCAGCAGCCGCCAATTGGGACAGGGGGCCAGGACCGGGGAGCTGTTTTTT CASSRQLGQGARTGELFF TRBJ2-2 TRBD1 TRBV7-2 -
TGTGCCAGCAGTGACCGGACTAGCGACACCGGGGAGCTGTTTTTT CASSDRTSDTGELFF TRBJ2-2 TRBD2 TRBV2 -
TGCGCCAGCAGCTATGACAGGGCATCTGGAAACACCATATATTTT CASSYDRASGNTIYF TRBJ1-3 TRBD1 TRBV4-3 -
TGCGCCAGCAGCCCCAACAGGGTGGACCCCTACGAGCAGTACTTC CASSPNRVDPYEQYF TRBJ2-7 - TRBV5-1 -
TGTGCCAGCAGTTATACAGGGGCAGATACGCAGTATTTT CASSYTGADTQYF TRBJ2-3 TRBD1 TRBV5-8 -
TGTGCCAGCAGCGTAGGCCTAGCGGAGACAGATACGCAGTATTTT CASSVGLAETDTQYF TRBJ2-3 TRBD2 TRBV9 -